One and the same sample provided the 27 T cell receptor beta chains below, sequenced in a study of patients and donors after allogeneic stem cell transplantation. TCRdb ran MiXCR on the RT-PCR reads and lists one entry per CDR3 protein. The sample records about 89,000 distinct CDR3 sequences, around 48% being singletons. Sequencing was done on a sample of blood, either unsorted or a sorted T cell fraction (not recorded which). All receptors derive from a human donor who was either an allogeneic HSCT recipient or a stem cell or donor lymphocyte infusion donor (not recorded which). It is not recorded whose cells these are; they may come from a transplant donor.

This clonotype was detected a few times. The chain joins TRBV4-2 to TRBJ1-5, with D unclear. The CDR3 loop spans 15 amino acids. CDR1 and CDR2 (germline): LGHNA, YNFKEQ. V was clipped by 7 bases and J by 0 bases, with 13 bases between them. The DNA of the CDR3 is TGTGCCAGCACCCACGAAAGATATAGCAATCAGCCCCAGCATTTT. Its protein product is CASTHERYSNQPQHF.

This clonotype was observed a handful of times. V is TRBV2 and J is TRBJ1-3, with 10 nucleotides matching TRBD1. The germline V gene has CDR1 SNHLY and CDR2 FYNNEI. CDR3 length: 16 amino acids. Losses at the gene ends were 5 bases for V and 0 bases for J; bases not matched to a gene: 4. CDR3 coding DNA: TGTGCCAGCAGTAGGGACAGGGGATTCTCTGGAAACACCATATATTTT. Its translation: CASSRDRGFSGNTIYF.

This clonotype was seen ten or more times. The junction does not match germline at one end; this may be a read error. The rearrangement joins TRBV24-1 to TRBJ1-5; 7 nucleotides line up with TRBD1. Germline V lookup: CDR1 KGHDR, CDR2 SFDVKD. This CDR3 has 13 residues. CDR3 amino acids: CATSGGGNQPQHF. CDR3 nucleotides: TGTGCCACCAGTGGAGGGGGCAACCAGCCCCAGCATTTT.

J is TRBJ1-6 and V is TRBV12-3 or TRBV12-4; TRBD1 agrees at 7 bases. V shed 5 bases and J 6 bases; nucleotides not matched to a gene: 13. There are 17 residues in the CDR3. The CDR3 nucleotides are TGTGCCAGCAGTCCCCAAGCCACCGACAGGGTTAATTCACCCCTCCACTTT. Residues: CASSPQATDRVNSPLHF.

The rearrangement joins TRBV6-5 to TRBJ1-2; D remains ambiguous. Trimming left V 2 bases short and J 4 bases short, with 8 bases between. The CDR3 totals 13 residues. CDR1 and CDR2 from the germline V gene are MNHEY and SVGAGI. CDR3: CASSYPGGYGYTF. CDR3 bases: TGTGCCAGCAGTTACCCGGGTGGCTATGGCTACACCTTC.

The genes are TRBV2 and TRBJ1-4; possible D gene TRBD1, 5 bases. V lost 7 bases, J lost 13 bases, and 13 bases lay in between. Germline CDR1 SNHLY, CDR2 FYNNEI. The CDR3 loop spans 11 amino acids. The CDR3 is CASNRGQGLFF. CDR3 in DNA: TGTGCCAGCAACCGTGGGCAGGGACTGTTTTTT.

The rearrangement links TRBV12-3 or TRBV12-4 to TRBJ1-2; a weak D match, TRBD1 (6 bases). This CDR3 has 14 residues. Trimming left V 6 bases short and J 4 bases short, with 15 bases between. CDR3 loop: CASSAYRDLYGYTF. The CDR3 DNA sequence: TGTGCCAGCAGCGCCTACAGGGACCTCTATGGCTACACCTTC.

V usage is TRBV20-1 and J usage is TRBJ1-5, with D perhaps matching TRBD1 (5 bases). The V end lost 3 bases, the J end lost 4 bases, and 19 bases lay between the germline ends. CDR1 DFQATT and CDR2 SNEGSKA come from the germline V gene (reference sequence). CDR3 size: 16 residues. The CDR3 DNA reads as TGCAGTGCTAGTAAGGTCGGGACCTCGCGAAATCAGCCCCAGCATTTT. Protein product: CSASKVGTSRNQPQHF.

The genes are TRBV28 and TRBJ2-7; D is possibly TRBD1 (7 bases). The CDR3 consists of 16 residues. Germline CDR1 and CDR2: MDHEN and SYDVKM. Trimming removed 5 bases at V and 0 bases at J, with 17 bases between. CDR3 in amino acids: CASSLQGDLRSYEQYF. CDR3 in DNA: TGTGCCAGCAGTCTCCAGGGGGACTTACGCTCCTACGAGCAGTACTTC.

This chain uses TRBV7-9 with TRBJ1-1, with TRBD1 matching 8 bases. The V and J ends lost 10 bases and 0 bases, in that order; junction bases with no gene match: 4. CDR3 length: 13 amino acids. Germline-derived CDR1 and CDR2 are SEHNR and FQNEAQ (reference sequence). As DNA, the CDR3 is TGTGCCACCATGGACAGGGTGAACACTGAAGCTTTCTTT. It yields the protein CATMDRVNTEAFF. The variable domain in full, with the rest retrieved from reference TRBV7-9 and TRBJ1-1, is DTGVSQNPRHKITKRGQNVTFRCDPISEHNRLYWYRQTLGQGPEFLTYFQNEAQLEKSRLLSDRFSAERPKGSFSTLEIQRTEQGDSAMYLCATMDRVNTEAFFGQGTRLTVV.

The CDR3 here is CSVGEGPSNTEAFF. CDR3 nucleotides: TGCAGCGTCGGAGAGGGGCCGTCCAACACTGAAGCTTTCTTT. This chain connects TRBV29-1 to TRBJ1-1, with D perhaps TRBD1 (5 bases). CDR1 and CDR2 (germline): SQVTM, ANQGSEA. V lost 6 bases to trimming and J lost 2 bases, with 16 bases between them. CDR3 size: 14 residues. Based on the CDR3 plus reference TRBV29-1 and TRBJ1-1, the full variable domain is SAVISQKPSRDICQRGTSLTIQCQVDSQVTMMFWYRQQPGQSLTLIATANQGSEATYESGFVIDKFPISRPNLTFSTLTVSNMSPEDSSIYLCSVGEGPSNTEAFFGQGTRLTVV.

This clonotype appeared a few times. The rearrangement joins TRBV29-1 to TRBJ1-1, with 7 bases fitting TRBD1. Germline V CDR1 and CDR2: SQVTM, ANQGSEA. The length of the CDR3 is 13 residues. The V and J ends lost 6 bases and 2 bases, in that order; junction bases with no gene match: 6. CDR3 DNA: TGCAGCGTCATGGACAGGTCCAACACTGAAGCTTTCTTT. Translation: CSVMDRSNTEAFF.

The chain is built from TRBV12-3 or TRBV12-4 and TRBJ1-2; the match to TRBD1 covers 8 bases. This CDR3 contains 16 residues. J gave up 3 bases and V 3 bases, and 9 bases lay outside the gene matches. CDR3 DNA sequence: TGTGCCAGCAGTTTTGGCCCGGGACAGGCCCACTATGGCTACACCTTC. Translation: CASSFGPGQAHYGYTF.

V usage is TRBV20-1 and J usage is TRBJ1-3; unclear D gene. V lost 6 bases and J lost 0, with 15 bases in between. This CDR3 comprises 15 residues. Germline values: CDR1 DFQATT, CDR2 SNEGSKA (reference sequence). CDR3 nucleotides: TGCAGTGCAAGCGTTACGGGTTCCTCTGGAAACACCATATATTTT. Translated: CSASVTGSSGNTIYF.

The V gene is TRBV7-2, the J gene TRBJ1-1; perhaps TRBD1 as D (6 bases). The V gene's germline CDR1 is SGHTA and CDR2 FQGNSA. V dropped 11 bases and J dropped 1 base, with 11 bases sitting between them. The CDR3 covers 12 residues. The CDR3, as DNA: TGTGCCGGAGAGGACAGGAACACTGAAGCTTTCTTT. It encodes CAGEDRNTEAFF.

This clonotype showed up just a few times. This chain connects TRBV25-1 to TRBJ1-2; D gene ambiguous. Germline loops: CDR1 MGHDK, CDR2 SYGVNS. V was trimmed by 7 bases and J by 5 bases, leaving 17 bases between them. CDR3 length: 14 residues. The CDR3 spells CASTPPGRIYGYTF. The CDR3 DNA follows: TGTGCCAGCACCCCGCCCGGACGGATATATGGCTACACCTTC.

This clonotype showed up just a few times. This sequence joins TRBV29-1 and TRBJ1-4, with D perhaps matching TRBD1 (6 bases). The CDR3 loop spans 13 amino acids. Trimming shortened V by 4 bases and J by 5 bases, and 11 bases separated the two germline ends. CDR1 and CDR2 (germline): SQVTM, ANQGSEA. CDR3 DNA: TGCAGCGTTGTGGGCAGGGGAAATGAAAAACTGTTTTTT. It encodes CSVVGRGNEKLFF.

The CDR3 loop reads CASSPRQNEQFF. The CDR3 DNA follows: TGTGCCAGCAGTCCGCGTCAGAATGAGCAGTTCTTC. The chain carries TRBV6-2 or TRBV6-3 and TRBJ2-1; no clear D gene. The germline V gene encodes CDR1 MNHEY and CDR2 SVGEGT. Trimming left V 5 bases short and J 7 bases short, with 9 bases between. This CDR3 has 12 residues.

This clonotype was detected only once. The chain employs TRBV12-3 or TRBV12-4 and TRBJ2-1; D is perhaps TRBD2 (6 bases). V lost 8 bases and J lost 0, with 11 bases in between. This CDR3 spans 14 amino acids. In nucleotides, the CDR3 is TGTGCCAGCTCAGGGACTTTCTCCTACAATGAGCAGTTCTTC. Protein: CASSGTFSYNEQFF.

The chain employs TRBV18 and TRBJ2-7; 7 bases map to TRBD2. The germline V gene has CDR1 KGHSH and CDR2 LQKENI. This CDR3 spans 14 amino acids. V lost 6 bases, J lost 2 bases, and 7 bases stayed unmatched. In DNA form, the CDR3 reads TGTGCCAGCTCCAAAACTAGCGAAGCCTACGAGCAGTACTTC. This codes for CASSKTSEAYEQYF.

This clonotype was counted a few times. The chain couples TRBV20-1 to TRBJ1-1; 7 bases are a match to TRBD1. Germline V gene data show CDR1 as DFQATT and CDR2 as SNEGSKA (reference sequence). Unmatched junction bases numbered 9, after V lost 5 bases and J lost 3 bases. The CDR3 has 14 amino acids. The CDR3 nucleotides read TGCAGTGCTTCTAGACAGGGTTATCACACTGAAGCTTTCTTT. The encoded protein is CSASRQGYHTEAFF.

The chain recombines TRBV14 with TRBJ1-2; D not certain. This CDR3 region has 15 residues. Trimming took 4 bases from V and 5 from J, leaving 17 bases between them. In germline, CDR1 is SGHDN, CDR2 FVKESK. The CDR3 protein is CASSLGGRFGYGYTF. CDR3 DNA: TGTGCCAGCAGCCTCGGTGGGCGGTTTGGGTATGGCTACACCTTC.

This chain links TRBV7-3 with TRBJ2-1; 15 bases agree with TRBD2. The CDR3 contains 18 residues. Trimming removed 4 bases from V and 0 bases from J; junction bases left unmatched: 4. Germline lookup yields CDR1 SGHTA and CDR2 FQGTGA. The CDR3 sequence: CASSSRTSGRDSYNEQFF. The CDR3, as DNA: TGTGCCAGCAGCTCTAGGACTAGCGGGAGGGACTCCTACAATGAGCAGTTCTTC.

This clonotype was picked up a small number of times. This rearrangement joins TRBV4-1 to TRBJ1-2; D call uncertain. CDR1 MGHRA and CDR2 YSYEKL come from the germline V gene. CDR3 size: 14 residues. V dropped 1 base and J dropped 1 base, with 7 bases sitting between them. This chain's CDR3 is CASSQVDDNYGYTF. The CDR3 DNA is TGCGCCAGCAGCCAAGTCGACGATAACTATGGCTACACCTTC.

This clonotype was seen a single time. This chain links TRBV7-2 with TRBJ1-2; the match to TRBD1 covers 10 bases. The ends lost 5 bases at V and 4 bases at J; junction bases unmatched: 7. CDR1 and CDR2 (germline): SGHTA, FQGNSA. The CDR3 totals 15 residues. The CDR3 is CASSAWTGGPYGYTF. The CDR3, as DNA: TGTGCCAGCAGCGCCTGGACAGGGGGACCCTATGGCTACACCTTC. Together with reference TRBV7-2 and TRBJ1-2, the CDR3 gives the full variable domain: GAGVSQSPSNKVTEKGKDVELRCDPISGHTALYWYRQSLGQGLEFLIYFQGNSAPDKSGLPSDRFSAERTGGSVSTLTIQRTQQEDSAVYLCASSAWTGGPYGYTFGSGTRLTVV.

This clonotype was counted only a few times. The chain combines TRBV29-1 with TRBJ1-2; perhaps TRBD1 as D (6 bases). Per the germline V gene, CDR1 is SQVTM and CDR2 is ANQGSEA. This CDR3 contains 12 residues. Trimming left V 2 bases short and J 8 bases short, with 12 bases between. CDR3 amino acids: CSVERGARGYTF. In nucleotides, the CDR3 is TGCAGCGTTGAAAGGGGGGCGCGGGGCTACACCTTC.

The chain links TRBV29-1 to TRBJ1-2; D is unresolved. Per the germline V gene, CDR1 is SQVTM and CDR2 is ANQGSEA. The CDR3 length is 11 residues. V was clipped by 2 bases and J by 8 bases, with 9 bases between them. CDR3 nucleotide sequence: TGCAGCGTTGAAAATCCGAGGGGCTACACCTTC. Its translation: CSVENPRGYTF.